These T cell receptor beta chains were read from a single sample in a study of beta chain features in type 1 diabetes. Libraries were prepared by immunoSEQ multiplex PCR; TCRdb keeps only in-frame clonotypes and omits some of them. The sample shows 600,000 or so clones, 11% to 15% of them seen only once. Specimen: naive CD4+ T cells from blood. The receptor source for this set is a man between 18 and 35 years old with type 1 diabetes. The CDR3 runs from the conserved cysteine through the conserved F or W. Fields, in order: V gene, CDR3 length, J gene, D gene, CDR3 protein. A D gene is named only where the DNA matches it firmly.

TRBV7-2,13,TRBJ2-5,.,CASSSYAGETQYF
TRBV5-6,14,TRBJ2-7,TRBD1,CASSSPQGEDEQYF
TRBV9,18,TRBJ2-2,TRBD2,CASSIGTSPRIDTGELFF
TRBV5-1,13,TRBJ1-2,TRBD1,CASSLGTGNGYTF
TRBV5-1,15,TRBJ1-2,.,CASSLSQGLDYGYTF
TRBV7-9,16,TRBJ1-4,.,CASSLNPGTWDEKLFF
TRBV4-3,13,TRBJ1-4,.,CASSPRGFEKLFF
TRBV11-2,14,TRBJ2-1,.,CASSSEQGRNEQFF
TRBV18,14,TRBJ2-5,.,CASSIGTQEKTQYF
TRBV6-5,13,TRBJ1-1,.,CASSYSQERWAFF
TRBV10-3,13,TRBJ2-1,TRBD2,CAIGLAEDNEQFF
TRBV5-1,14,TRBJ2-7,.,CASSLDRSSYEQYF
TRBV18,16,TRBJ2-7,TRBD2,CASSPGLAGGTHEQYF
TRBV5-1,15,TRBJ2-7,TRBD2,CASSLVASGRNEQYF
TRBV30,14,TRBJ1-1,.,CAWSGVSRNTEAFF
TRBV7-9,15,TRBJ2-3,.,CASSNWRTTTDTQYF
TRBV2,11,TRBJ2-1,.,CASRGFNEQFF
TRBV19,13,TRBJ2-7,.,CASGGTVGYEQYF
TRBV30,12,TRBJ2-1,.,CAWSVTKDEQFF
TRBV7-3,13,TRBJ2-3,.,CATAVTETDTQYF
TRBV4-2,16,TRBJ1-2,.,CASSPVGDGANYGYTF
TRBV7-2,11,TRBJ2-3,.,CASSLWDTQYF
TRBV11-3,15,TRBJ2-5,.,CASSSDSLTQETQYF
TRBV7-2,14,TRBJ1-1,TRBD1,CASSTYRGHTEAFF
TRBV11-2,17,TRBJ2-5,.,CASSLRDTLIYQETQYF
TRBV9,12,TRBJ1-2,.,CASNQLTGSNTF
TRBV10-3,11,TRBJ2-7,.,CAITIPGEQYF
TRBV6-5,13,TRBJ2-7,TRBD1,CASTRQGGYEQYF
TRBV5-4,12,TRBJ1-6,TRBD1,CAIGDRGTPLHF
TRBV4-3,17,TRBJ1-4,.,CASSQGGLGTTNEKLFF
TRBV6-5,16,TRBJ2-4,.,CASSYGIGVAKNIQYF